The clone carrying this TCR beta chain appeared a few times. TCRdb called the RACE reads again in MiXCR, with one record for every CDR3 protein. This sample has roughly 40,000 distinct CDR3 sequences, with approximately 9% found just once. This CDR3 is built from 13 residues. V lost 8 bases to trimming and J lost 3 bases, with 14 bases between them. The germline CDR1 and CDR2 sequences are MGHRA and YSYEKL. The data were obtained in a study of human T cells and chemical hapten exposure. Study-wide context: Patches that contained 0.01% DPC were applied to the upper back and read at 6 days.

The time point here: patch test 2, 6 weeks after DPC sensitization. Treatment here: therapeutic diphenylcyclopropenone sensitization with weekly scalp DPC. Participating donors were patients with alopecia, aged 18 to 70 years, considered appropriate candidates for DPC. Whole blood that had not been fractionated was the source of extracted total RNA. The TCR comes from a woman between 40 and 55 years old with alopecia areata. Some clones in this sample may be carry-over from other donors' samples. The rearrangement links TRBV4-1 to TRBJ2-7; perhaps TRBD1 as D (5 bases). The source material was whole blood, sampled in connection with sensitization to the hapten diphenylcyclopropenone (DPC). The CDR3 region is CASSSAGNYEQYF. Here the CDR3 DNA reads TGCGCCAGCTCCTCGGCAGGGAACTACGAGCAGTACTTC.